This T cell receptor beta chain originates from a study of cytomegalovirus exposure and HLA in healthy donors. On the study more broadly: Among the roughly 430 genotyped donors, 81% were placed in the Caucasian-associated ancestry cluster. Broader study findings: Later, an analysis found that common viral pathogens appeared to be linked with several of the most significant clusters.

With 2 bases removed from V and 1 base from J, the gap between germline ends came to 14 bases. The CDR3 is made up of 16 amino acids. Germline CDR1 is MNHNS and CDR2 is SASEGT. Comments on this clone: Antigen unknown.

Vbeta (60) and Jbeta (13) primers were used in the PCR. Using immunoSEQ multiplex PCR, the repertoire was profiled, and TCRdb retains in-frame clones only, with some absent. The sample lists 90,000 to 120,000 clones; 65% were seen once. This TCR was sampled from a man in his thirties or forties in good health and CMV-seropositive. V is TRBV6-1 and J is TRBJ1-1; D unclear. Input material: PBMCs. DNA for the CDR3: TGTGCCAGCAGTGAATTTCGGTCCGGCGGGAACACTGAAGCTTTCTTT. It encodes CASSEFRSGGNTEAFF.